The rows below give T cell receptor beta chains drawn from one sample of a study of technical replicates of blood from several donors. Profiled with immunoSEQ multiplex PCR; TCRdb holds only in-frame clones, not every one. The table lists over 55,000 clones, about 89% of them singletons. The sequenced sample was PBMCs. The receptors shown here come from a human donor in good health. Some clones in this sample may be carry-over from other donors' samples. CDR3s include the opening cysteine and the closing phenylalanine or tryptophan. Each record gives: clone size, J gene, D gene, V gene, CDR3 protein, CDR3 DNA. A D gene is named only where the DNA matches it firmly. A row's size may be missing; if present it is once, few, many or a size class.

few	TRBJ1-1	NA	TRBV7-9	CASIPDRGRNTEAFF	TGTGCCAGCATCCCCGACCGGGGGAGGAACACTGAAGCTTTCTTT
NA	TRBJ2-1	TRBD1	TRBV7-2	CASSGDRGRYNEQFF	TGTGCCAGCAGCGGGGACAGGGGACGCTACAATGAGCAGTTCTTC
NA	TRBJ2-7	TRBD2	TRBV7-2	CASSLSGSPYEQYF	TGTGCCAGCAGCTTAAGCGGGAGCCCCTACGAGCAGTACTTC
NA	TRBJ2-7	TRBD1	TRBV18	CASSPDRGPARSYEQYF	TGTGCCAGCTCACCGGATAGGGGGCCGGCACGCTCCTACGAGCAGTACTTC
few	TRBJ2-3	NA	TRBV4-2	CASSQAAEGVGRRGADTQYF	TGTGCCAGCAGCCAAGCGGCCGAGGGAGTCGGTAGACGTGGCGCAGATACGCAGTATTTT
NA	TRBJ2-1	NA	TRBV30	CAWSGGLVRTPISYNEQFF	TGTGCCTGGAGCGGGGGGCTCGTCAGGACTCCTATCTCCTACAATGAGCAGTTCTTC
NA	TRBJ1-6	NA	TRBV11-2	CASSLVGQMESPLHF	TGTGCCAGCAGCTTAGTAGGACAAATGGAATCACCCCTCCACTTT
NA	TRBJ2-4	TRBD2	TRBV4-1	CASSQTPSMGLAGGNIQYF	TGCGCCAGCAGCCAGACACCGTCCATGGGACTAGCGGGGGGAAACATTCAGTACTTC
once	TRBJ1-2	NA	TRBV29-1	CSVEDTKEGYTF	TGCAGCGTTGAAGATACTAAGGAGGGCTACACCTTC
NA	TRBJ1-2	TRBD1	TRBV27	CASSFNPQGVNGYTF	TGTGCCAGCAGTTTCAACCCTCAGGGGGTTAATGGCTACACCTTC
NA	TRBJ1-2	NA	TRBV7-9	CASSFWEGGNYGYTF	TGTGCCAGCAGCTTTTGGGAGGGGGGGAACTATGGCTACACCTTC
NA	TRBJ2-1	TRBD2	TRBV4-1	CASSQGHSGGPRNEQFF	TGCGCCAGCAGCCAAGGACATAGCGGGGGACCGCGAAATGAGCAGTTCTTC
NA	TRBJ1-6	TRBD1	TRBV27	CASSLTGQGAYHYNSPLHF	TGTGCCAGCAGTTTAACAGGACAGGGGGCCTATCATTATAATTCACCCCTCCACTTT
NA	TRBJ1-2	TRBD1	TRBV19	CASSDRGSDGYTF	TGTGCCAGTAGTGACAGGGGTTCGGATGGCTACACCTTC
once	TRBJ2-1	NA	TRBV5-1	CASSPGGRGMQFF	TGCGCCAGCAGCCCCGGAGGGCGGGGAATGCAGTTCTTC
NA	TRBJ2-5	NA	TRBV5-1	CASSLSGSTQETQYF	TGCGCCAGCAGCTTGTCAGGATCAACCCAAGAGACCCAGTACTTC
once	TRBJ2-6	NA	TRBV30	CAWSGILGQHSGANVLTF	TGTGCCTGGAGTGGAATCTTGGGACAACACTCTGGGGCCAACGTCCTGACTTTC
NA	TRBJ2-2	NA	TRBV2	CASSEARSGELFF	TGTGCCAGCAGTGAAGCTAGATCGGGGGAGCTGTTTTTT
NA	TRBJ1-1	TRBD1	TRBV5-6	CASSPSRGLGNTEAFF	TGTGCCAGCAGCCCCTCCAGGGGGCTGGGAAACACTGAAGCTTTCTTT
NA	TRBJ2-3	TRBD2	TRBV10-2	CASKGTSGRALDTQYF	TGCGCCAGCAAAGGGACTAGCGGGAGGGCCTTAGATACGCAGTATTTT
few	TRBJ1-1	NA	TRBV19	CASSTQDSEAFF	TGTGCCAGTAGTACCCAGGACTCCGAAGCTTTCTTT
NA	TRBJ2-7	NA	TRBV27	CASSLSGHGYEQYF	TGTGCCAGCAGTTTGTCGGGACACGGCTACGAGCAGTACTTC
NA	TRBJ2-3	NA	TRBV29-1	CSVEGPNGDTQYF	TGCAGCGTTGAAGGCCCGAACGGGGATACGCAGTATTTT
once	TRBJ2-1	NA	TRBV27	CASSLESSYNEQFF	TGTGCCAGCAGTCTAGAGAGCTCCTACAATGAGCAGTTCTTC
NA	TRBJ2-1	NA	TRBV7-8	CASSLAVWRGRNNEQFF	TGTGCCAGCAGCTTAGCAGTTTGGCGGGGGCGAAACAATGAGCAGTTCTTC
NA	TRBJ2-1	TRBD2	TRBV7-2	CASSSRTSGGSWDEQFF	TGTGCCAGCAGCTCACGGACTAGCGGGGGCTCTTGGGATGAGCAGTTCTTC
NA	TRBJ1-1	TRBD1	TRBV19	CASDDRVNTEAFF	TGTGCCAGTGATGACAGGGTGAACACTGAAGCTTTCTTT
once	TRBJ2-7	NA	TRBV30	CAWSVGGTYEQYF	TGTGCCTGGAGTGTAGGGGGAACCTACGAGCAGTACTTC
NA	TRBJ2-5	TRBD2	TRBV25-1	CASTPAGEGRETQYF	TGTGCCAGCACCCCAGCGGGGGAGGGAAGAGAGACCCAGTACTTC
NA	TRBJ2-1	NA	TRBV5-4	CASSLRTTPNEQFF	TGTGCCAGCAGCTTAAGGACTACTCCGAATGAGCAGTTCTTC
NA	TRBJ1-1	TRBD1	TRBV28	CASSRQGLGTEAFF	TGTGCCAGCAGTCGACAGGGGTTAGGCACTGAAGCTTTCTTT
NA	TRBJ2-7	TRBD2	TRBV6-6	CASRGTSGTRYEQYF	TGTGCCAGCAGGGGGACTAGCGGAACAAGATACGAGCAGTACTTC
NA	TRBJ2-3	TRBD2	TRBV7-2	CASSLAGGPADTQYF	TGTGCCAGCTCCCTAGCGGGGGGCCCAGCAGATACGCAGTATTTT
NA	TRBJ2-4	NA	TRBV7-2	CASTQGPRQDLAKNIQYF	TGTGCCAGCACCCAAGGCCCCCGCCAGGACTTAGCCAAAAACATTCAGTACTTC
once	TRBJ2-5	TRBD2	TRBV4-2	CASSQGNVAGEETQYF	TGTGCCAGCAGCCAAGGAAATGTAGCGGGGGAAGAGACCCAGTACTTC
once	TRBJ2-5	NA	TRBV5-1	CASSLRTPQETQYF	TGCGCCAGCAGCTTGCGGACTCCACAAGAGACCCAGTACTTC
NA	TRBJ2-1	TRBD2	TRBV5-8	CASSWGGSRDEQFF	TGTGCCAGCAGCTGGGGCGGGAGCAGGGATGAGCAGTTCTTC
NA	TRBJ2-5	NA	TRBV2	CASSGSAQGTQYF	TGTGCCAGCAGCGGGTCCGCTCAGGGGACCCAGTACTTC
few	TRBJ1-6	TRBD1	TRBV7-9	CASSLARTGLRNSPLHF	TGTGCCAGCAGCTTAGCCCGGACAGGGCTACGCAATTCACCCCTCCACTTT
NA	TRBJ2-1	TRBD2	TRBV27	CASSAGGPYNEQFF	TGTGCCAGCAGTGCGGGGGGCCCCTACAATGAGCAGTTCTTC
NA	TRBJ1-6	TRBD1	TRBV7-9	CASSLWTGPSSYNSPLHF	TGTGCCAGCAGCTTGTGGACAGGCCCGAGCTCCTATAATTCACCCCTCCACTTT
few	TRBJ2-3	TRBD1	TRBV29-1	CSVEGDRGTDTQYF	TGCAGCGTTGAGGGGGACAGGGGAACAGATACGCAGTATTTT
NA	TRBJ2-3	TRBD2	TRBV18	CASSPFETSGTDTQYF	TGTGCCAGCTCACCATTCGAGACTAGCGGCACAGATACGCAGTATTTT
NA	TRBJ1-4	NA	TRBV7-9	CASSPSGRGANEKLFF	TGTGCCAGCAGTCCATCGGGGCGCGGGGCTAATGAAAAACTGTTTTTT
NA	TRBJ2-3	NA	TRBV7-6	CASSPRSRGTDTQYF	TGTGCCAGCAGCCCGAGGTCTCGGGGCACAGATACGCAGTATTTT